This is a list of T cell receptor beta chains from one sample in a study of cytomegalovirus exposure and HLA in healthy donors. The method was immunoSEQ multiplex PCR; TCRdb's version includes in-frame clones alone and lacks a portion of them. Altogether approximately 100,000 clones are present, roughly 70% being singletons, with the ten largest covering approximately 4.3%. Sequencing input: PBMCs. Source of these receptors: a woman younger than 30 in good health and CMV-seropositive. Both conserved end residues are part of each CDR3. A D gene is named only where the DNA matches it firmly. Clone size is not always given. Where it is, it says once, few, many or a class for expanded clones.

size: .; V: TRBV6-1; D: .; J: TRBJ1-2; CDR3: CASSANREWGYTF; DNA: TGTGCCAGCAGTGCTAACAGGGAGTGGGGCTACACCTTC
size: .; V: TRBV4-3; D: .; J: TRBJ2-2; CDR3: CASSQDRGSGTGELFF; DNA: TGCGCCAGCAGCCAAGATCGGGGGTCGGGCACCGGGGAGCTGTTTTTT
size: few; V: TRBV5-1; D: .; J: TRBJ1-1; CDR3: CASSFGDTEAFF; DNA: TGCGCCAGCAGCTTCGGGGACACTGAAGCTTTCTTT
size: few; V: TRBV30; D: .; J: TRBJ1-2; CDR3: CAWSVEANYGYTF; DNA: TGTGCCTGGAGTGTGGAGGCGAACTATGGCTACACCTTC
size: .; V: TRBV19; D: .; J: TRBJ2-7; CDR3: CASSISPYEQYF; DNA: TGTGCCAGTAGTATCTCCCCCTACGAGCAGTACTTC
size: .; V: TRBV18; D: .; J: TRBJ2-2; CDR3: CASSPPAGSGTGELFF; DNA: TGTGCCAGCTCACCACCTGCCGGTTCGGGCACCGGGGAGCTGTTTTTT
size: once; V: TRBV4-1; D: TRBD2; J: TRBJ2-3; CDR3: CASRMTRLAGATDTQYF; DNA: TGCGCCAGCAGGATGACTCGGCTAGCGGGGGCCACAGATACGCAGTATTTT
size: once; V: TRBV4-2; D: TRBD1; J: TRBJ1-3; CDR3: CASSQEQGAGNTIYF; DNA: TGTGCCAGCAGCCAAGAGCAGGGGGCTGGAAACACCATATATTTT
size: .; V: TRBV30; D: TRBD2; J: TRBJ2-3; CDR3: CAWKREGPPDTQYF; DNA: TGTGCCTGGAAGCGGGAGGGCCCCCCAGATACGCAGTATTTT
size: few; V: TRBV10-3; D: .; J: TRBJ2-3; CDR3: CAISESGGGTDTQYF; DNA: TGTGCCATCAGTGAGTCTGGCGGAGGCACAGATACGCAGTATTTT
size: .; V: TRBV29-1; D: TRBD2; J: TRBJ2-4; CDR3: CSVRRTSGNIAKNIQYF; DNA: TGCAGCGTTCGCAGGACTAGCGGGAACATAGCCAAAAACATTCAGTACTTC
size: once; V: TRBV27; D: .; J: TRBJ1-1; CDR3: CASTKDYGPNTEAFF; DNA: TGTGCCAGCACCAAAGACTACGGGCCCAACACTGAAGCTTTCTTT
size: few; V: TRBV6-5; D: .; J: TRBJ1-1; CDR3: CASSIPGRGDTEAFF; DNA: TGTGCCAGCAGTATCCCCGGCCGGGGAGACACTGAAGCTTTCTTT
size: few; V: TRBV5-1; D: .; J: TRBJ2-3; CDR3: CASSSTPGDGDTQYF; DNA: TGCGCCAGCAGCTCAACCCCAGGGGACGGAGATACGCAGTATTTT
size: .; V: TRBV7-2; D: TRBD2; J: TRBJ2-1; CDR3: CASSSPSRTSGSNEQFF; DNA: TGTGCCAGCAGCTCACCCTCTCGGACTAGCGGGAGTAATGAGCAGTTCTTC
size: .; V: TRBV18; D: .; J: TRBJ2-3; CDR3: CASSPQAGTDTQYF; DNA: TGTGCCAGCTCACCCCAAGCGGGCACAGATACGCAGTATTTT
size: .; V: TRBV28; D: .; J: TRBJ1-2; CDR3: CASSLTEPNGYTF; DNA: TGTGCCAGCAGTTTAACGGAGCCCAATGGCTACACCTTC
size: .; V: TRBV7-2; D: TRBD2; J: TRBJ2-7; CDR3: CASSSTEGLAGGYEQYF; DNA: TGTGCCAGCAGCTCCACAGAGGGACTAGCGGGAGGGTACGAGCAGTACTTC
size: once; V: TRBV7-9; D: .; J: TRBJ2-5; CDR3: CASSLREWYQETQYF; DNA: TGTGCCAGCAGCTTGCGTGAGTGGTACCAAGAGACCCAGTACTTC
size: .; V: TRBV7-2; D: TRBD1; J: TRBJ1-2; CDR3: CASSLDQGARLGYTF; DNA: TGTGCCAGCAGCTTAGACCAGGGGGCGAGATTAGGCTACACCTTC
size: .; V: TRBV7-9; D: .; J: TRBJ1-1; CDR3: CASSLPTQGVLNTEAFF; DNA: TGTGCCAGCAGCTTGCCCACACAAGGGGTCCTGAACACTGAAGCTTTCTTT
size: .; V: TRBV4-3; D: .; J: TRBJ2-7; CDR3: CASSQDLVSEQYF; DNA: TGCGCCAGCAGCCAAGATCTAGTATCCGAGCAGTACTTC
size: .; V: TRBV30; D: .; J: TRBJ1-2; CDR3: CASKIANYGYTF; DNA: TGTGCCTCAAAAATAGCTAACTATGGCTACACCTTC